This T cell receptor beta chain was captured by sequencing in a study of blood T cell repertoires in COVID-19. Here immunoSEQ multiplex PCR was the method, and the copy in TCRdb shows in-frame clones only, minus some. The table records 440,000 or so clones, about 89% of them present only once. CDR3 size: 12 residues. Trimming took off 5 bases at V and 6 bases at J, with 9 bases between the two ends. Germline loops: CDR1 LNHNV, CDR2 YYDKDF (reference sequence). The TCR originated in a woman aged 35 to 49 with COVID-19, enrolled during active disease. Sequencing input: peripheral blood. The chain is built from TRBV15 and TRBJ2-3; unclear D gene. CDR3 DNA: TGTGCCACCAGCCCGGCGGCGGATACGCAGTATTTT. This sequence encodes CATSPAADTQYF.